The TCR beta chain under discussion was sequenced for a study of cytomegalovirus exposure and HLA in healthy donors. PCR was performed using 60 Vbeta and 13 Jbeta primers. Original processing methods: About 83 million unique TCR beta chains, 9 million to 12 million shared, were counted in a later analysis. Sequencing used immunoSEQ multiplex PCR; TCRdb keeps in-frame clones, though not all of them. V, J and clone size are taken as reported in that table, and D and trimming were inferred from the DNA itself. The repertoire holds 100,000 to 150,000 clones, with more than 75% as singletons. This clone was counted a single time. What it binds is unknown. This CDR3 region has 15 residues. The ends were cut back, 4 bases at V and 5 bases at J, with 18 bases in the middle. Per germline, CDR1 LGHNT and CDR2 FRNRAP. Study-wide findings and caveats: There were some V segments, including TRBV6-2 and TRBV6-3, excluded as indistinguishable. Researchers had no immune exposure information except CMV serostatus available. Upon later analysis, HLA-associated TCR beta chains proved more clonally expanded than other, equally common chains.

The V and J genes are TRBV12-5 and TRBJ2-7, with a tentative D call TRBD1 (6 bases). The TCR was taken from a man between 18 and 29 years old in good health and CMV-seronegative. The sample was PBMCs. The CDR3 DNA is TGTGCTAGTGGTTCCCCCAAACAGGGTCCTGACGAGCAGTACTTC. Its translation: CASGSPKQGPDEQYF.